This T cell receptor beta chain was identified in a study of cytomegalovirus exposure and HLA in healthy donors. Background on the study: For the approximately 400 genotyped donors, 81% fell within the Caucasian-associated ancestry cluster. Findings and caveats of the study: V- and J-gene trimming in TCR beta was tied to a missense DCLRE1C variant by an analysis performed later. The study put under 200 TCR beta chains on its list as cytomegalovirus-associated. Upon later analysis, TCR association rates were observed to vary by HLA locus, being highest for DRB1 and lowest for HLA-C.

The V gene end was trimmed by 0 bases and the J gene end by 5 bases; junction bases not matched to a gene: 9. Per germline, CDR1 SGHRS and CDR2 YFSETQ. The CDR3 is made up of 17 amino acids. Regarding this clone: Its antigen is undetermined.

The PCR was carried out with 60 Vbeta primers and 13 Jbeta primers. Method: immunoSEQ multiplex PCR; TCRdb's copy keeps in-frame clones and lacks some. The table records roughly 140,000 clones, 65% to 90% of them present only once. This chain links TRBV5-1 with TRBJ2-5; TRBD2 agrees at 11 bases. Input material: PBMCs. The receptor was derived from a female donor in good health and CMV-seronegative. The CDR3 DNA follows: TGCGCCAGCAGCTTGGATATCGGGACTAGCGGAGTGGAGACCCAGTACTTC. As protein: CASSLDIGTSGVETQYF.